What follows are 10 T cell receptor beta chains derived from one specimen sequenced in a study of blood T cell repertoires in COVID-19. The protocol was immunoSEQ multiplex PCR, while the TCRdb copy is restricted to in-frame clones and leaves out a portion. The sample lists some 190,000 clones, more than 80% occurring once. The sequenced material came from peripheral blood. The receptor source for this set is a woman between 35 and 50 years old with COVID-19, enrolled during active disease.

The V gene is TRBV2, the J gene TRBJ1-1; TRBD1 agrees at 8 bases. CDR1 is SNHLY, CDR2 FYNNEI, per germline. CDR3 length equals 12 residues. The V gene end was trimmed by 5 bases and the J gene end by 9 bases; junction bases not matched to a gene: 5. CDR3 in DNA: TGTGCCAGCAGTAATGGACAGGGTCAAGCTTTCTTT. Translation: CASSNGQGQAFF.

CDR3 amino acids: CASSLGQGANQPQHF. The CDR3 bases are TGTGCCAGCAGCTTGGGCCAGGGGGCGAATCAGCCCCAGCATTTT. This chain joins TRBV5-4 and TRBJ1-5; 8 nucleotides line up with TRBD1. The V gene end was trimmed by 0 bases and the J gene end by 4 bases; junction bases not matched to a gene: 3. The CDR3 has 15 residues. Germline loops: CDR1 SGHNT, CDR2 YYREEE (reference sequence).

The V and J genes are TRBV3-1 (or the pseudogene TRBV3-2) and TRBJ2-3, with D hard to call. Trimming stripped 1 base from V and 4 bases from J, with 18 bases between. The CDR3 spans 17 residues. Germline CDR1 LGHDT, CDR2 YNNKEL (reference sequence). The CDR3 DNA reads TGTGCCAGCAGCCAAGCCCCCTCAGCACCCCGGGCAGATACGCAGTATTTT. Its translation: CASSQAPSAPRADTQYF.

V usage is TRBV10-2 and J usage is TRBJ1-2, with D hard to call. This CDR3 contains 13 residues. Germline V gene lookup returns CDR1 WSHSY and CDR2 SAAADI. V lost 2 bases and J lost 7, with 11 bases in between. The CDR3 spells CASSEVVAGGYTF. The CDR3 DNA sequence: TGCGCCAGCAGTGAGGTCGTGGCTGGTGGCTACACCTTC.

In this sample, this clone turned up a few times. The CDR3 sequence: CASSATEGGGDTQYF. Here the CDR3 DNA reads TGTGCCAGCAGTGCGACGGAGGGCGGTGGAGATACGCAGTATTTT. The V call is TRBV2, the J call TRBJ2-3; tentative D call: TRBD2 (6 bases). The CDR3 consists of 15 residues. The V end was cut by 4 bases, the J end by 5 bases, with 16 bases between. Germline values: CDR1 SNHLY, CDR2 FYNNEI.

The chain couples TRBV7-9 to TRBJ2-1; TRBD2 matches 8 bases. The CDR3 is 14 residues long. From germline, CDR1 is SEHNR and CDR2 FQNEAQ (reference sequence). Trimming cost V 2 bases and J 8 bases; bases outside gene matches: 5. CDR3 sequence (DNA): TGTGCCAGCAGCTTAAGCGGGAGCATCCATGAGCAGTTCTTC. Translation gives CASSLSGSIHEQFF.

This clone was seen only once. This may be a read error: a much more frequent sequence differs by one nucleotide. Other DNA sequences in this sample translate to the same CDR3. V is TRBV19 and J is TRBJ2-2; 10 bases fit TRBD2. Looked up from germline, CDR1 is LNHDA and CDR2 is SQIVND (reference sequence). The CDR3 is 16 residues long. V trimming: 7 bases; J trimming: 7 bases; junction bases outside the gene matches: 12. CDR3 DNA: TGTGCCAGTAACGGAAAGAGCGGGAGGGCGGACGGGGAGCTGTTTTTT. Translated, it gives CASNGKSGRADGELFF.

This clone was picked up a small number of times. The V and J genes are TRBV7-3 and TRBJ2-2; D is unclear. The germline gives CDR1 SGHTA, CDR2 FQGTGA. The CDR3 is 13 amino acids. V shed 3 bases and J shed 4 bases, with 6 bases lying between them. The CDR3 spells CASSFSSTGELFF. CDR3 nucleotide sequence: TGTGCCAGCAGCTTTTCTAGCACCGGGGAGCTGTTTTTT.

This clone was detected only a few times. The chain combines TRBV19 with TRBJ2-3; 7 bases align to TRBD2. The CDR3 consists of 14 residues. In germline, CDR1 is LNHDA, CDR2 SQIVND (reference sequence). Unmatched junction bases numbered 3, after V lost 6 bases and J lost 0 bases. CDR3 sequence reads: CASSSSGSTDTQYF. Written as DNA, the CDR3 is TGTGCCAGTAGCTCTAGCGGAAGCACAGATACGCAGTATTTT.

This sequence joins TRBV11-3 and TRBJ2-1; 8 bases are a match to TRBD2. After removal of 5 bases from V and 9 bases from J, the junction contained 6 bases not matched to a gene. Per the germline V gene, CDR1 is SGHNT and CDR2 is YENEEA. The CDR3 consists of 13 residues. As DNA, the CDR3 is TGTGCCAGCAGCGCCGGACTAGCCAGTGAGCAGTTCTTC. Protein sequence: CASSAGLASEQFF.